This note documents a single T cell receptor beta chain sequence. Its cognate antigen is unknown. The data were obtained in a study of OX40 agonist ivuxolimab in advanced cancers. Background on the study: The dose of intravenous ivuxolimab that patients received every 2 weeks ranged from 0.01 to 10 mg/kg.

With autoimmune disease history or systemic immunosuppression, patients were excluded. Germline CDR1 LNHDA, CDR2 SQIVND (reference sequence). This CDR3 spans 15 amino acids. Trimming shortened V by 6 bases and J by 0 bases, and 15 bases separated the two germline ends. The repertoire was sequenced with immunoSEQ multiplex PCR; TCRdb's copy has only in-frame clones and lacks some. The data show tens of thousands of clones, about 87% seen once. Study-level results: The expanded peripheral T cells' antigen specificity was not determined.

V gene TRBV19 combines with J gene TRBJ2-7, with D maybe TRBD2 (6 bases). This receptor was taken from an adult with an advanced solid tumor such as melanoma, head and neck, liver or kidney cancer. The sample here was CD4+ or CD8+ T cells sorted from blood, taken in a trial of the OX40 agonist ivuxolimab. The CDR3 nucleotides read TGTGCCAGTAGCAAACTCTCGACTAGCTCCTACGAGCAGTACTTC. Protein product: CASSKLSTSSYEQYF.